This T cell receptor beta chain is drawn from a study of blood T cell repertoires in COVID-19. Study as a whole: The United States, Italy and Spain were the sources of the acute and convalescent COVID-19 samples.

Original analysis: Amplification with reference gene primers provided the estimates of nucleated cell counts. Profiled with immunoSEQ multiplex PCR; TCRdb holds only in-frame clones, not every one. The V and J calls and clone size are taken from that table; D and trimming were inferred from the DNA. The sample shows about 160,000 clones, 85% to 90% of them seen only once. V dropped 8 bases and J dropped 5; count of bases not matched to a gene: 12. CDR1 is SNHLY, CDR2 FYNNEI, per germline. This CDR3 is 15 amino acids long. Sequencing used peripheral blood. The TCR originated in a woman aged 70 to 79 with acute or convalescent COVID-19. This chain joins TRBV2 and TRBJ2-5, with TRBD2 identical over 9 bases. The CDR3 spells CASRGNSGSRETQYF. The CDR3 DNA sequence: TGTGCCAGCCGGGGGAATAGCGGGAGTCGGGAGACCCAGTACTTC.